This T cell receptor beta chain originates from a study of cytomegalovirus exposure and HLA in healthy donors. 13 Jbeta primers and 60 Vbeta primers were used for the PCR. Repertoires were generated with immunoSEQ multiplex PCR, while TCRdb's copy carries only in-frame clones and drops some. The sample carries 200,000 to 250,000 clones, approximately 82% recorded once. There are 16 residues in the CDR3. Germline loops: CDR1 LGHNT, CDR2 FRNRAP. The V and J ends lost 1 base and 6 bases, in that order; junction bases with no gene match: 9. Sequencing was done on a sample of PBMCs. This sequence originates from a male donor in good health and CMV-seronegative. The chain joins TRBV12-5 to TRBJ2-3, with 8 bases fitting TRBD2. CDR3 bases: TGTGCTAGTGGTTTGGACGCGGGAGGCCTGCTGGATACGCAGTATTTT. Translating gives CASGLDAGGLLDTQYF.